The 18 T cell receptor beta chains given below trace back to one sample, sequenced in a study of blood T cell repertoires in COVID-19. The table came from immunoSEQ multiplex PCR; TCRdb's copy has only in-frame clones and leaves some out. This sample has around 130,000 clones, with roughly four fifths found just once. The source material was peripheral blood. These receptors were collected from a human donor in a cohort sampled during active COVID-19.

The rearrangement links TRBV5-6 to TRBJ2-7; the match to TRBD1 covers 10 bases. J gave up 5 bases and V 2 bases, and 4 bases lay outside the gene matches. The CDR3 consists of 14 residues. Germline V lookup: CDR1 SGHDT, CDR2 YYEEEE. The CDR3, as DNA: TGTGCCAGCAGCTTTACCGGGACAGGGGACGAGCAGTACTTC. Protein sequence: CASSFTGTGDEQYF.

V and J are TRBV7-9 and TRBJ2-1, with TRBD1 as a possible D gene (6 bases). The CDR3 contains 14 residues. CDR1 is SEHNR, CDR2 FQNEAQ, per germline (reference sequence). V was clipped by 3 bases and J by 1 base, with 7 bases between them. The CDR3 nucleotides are TGTGCCAGCAGCTTCGACAGGTCCTACAATGAGCAGTTCTTC. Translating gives CASSFDRSYNEQFF.

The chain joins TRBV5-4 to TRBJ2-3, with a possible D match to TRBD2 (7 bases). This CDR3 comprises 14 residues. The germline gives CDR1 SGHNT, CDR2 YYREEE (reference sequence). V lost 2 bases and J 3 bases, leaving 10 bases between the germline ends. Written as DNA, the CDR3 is TGTGCCAGCAGCTTCGGGGGGCAAACAGATACGCAGTATTTT. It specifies CASSFGGQTDTQYF.

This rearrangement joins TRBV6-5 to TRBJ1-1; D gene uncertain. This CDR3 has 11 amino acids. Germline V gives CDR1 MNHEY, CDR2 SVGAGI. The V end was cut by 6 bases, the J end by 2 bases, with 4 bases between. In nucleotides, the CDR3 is TGTGCCAGCAGACTTAACACTGAAGCTTTCTTT. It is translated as CASRLNTEAFF.

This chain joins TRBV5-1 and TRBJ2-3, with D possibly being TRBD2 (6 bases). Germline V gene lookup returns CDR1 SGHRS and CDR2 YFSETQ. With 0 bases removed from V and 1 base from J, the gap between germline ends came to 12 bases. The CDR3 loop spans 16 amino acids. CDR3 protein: CASSLGGLAGTDTQYF. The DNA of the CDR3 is TGCGCCAGCAGCTTGGGGGGTTTAGCGGGCACAGATACGCAGTATTTT.

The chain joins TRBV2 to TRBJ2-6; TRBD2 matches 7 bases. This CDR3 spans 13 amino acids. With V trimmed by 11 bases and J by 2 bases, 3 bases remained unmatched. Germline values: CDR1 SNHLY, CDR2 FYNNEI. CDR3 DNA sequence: TGTGCCGAGCGGGGTACTGGGGCCAACGTCCTGACTTTC. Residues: CAERGTGANVLTF.

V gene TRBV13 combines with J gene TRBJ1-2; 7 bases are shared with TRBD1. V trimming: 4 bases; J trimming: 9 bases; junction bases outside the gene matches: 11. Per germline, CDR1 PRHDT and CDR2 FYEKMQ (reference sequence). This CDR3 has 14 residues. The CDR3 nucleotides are TGTGCCAGCAGCTCGTACTACAGGGGTAGTAGCTACACCTTC. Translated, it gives CASSSYYRGSSYTF. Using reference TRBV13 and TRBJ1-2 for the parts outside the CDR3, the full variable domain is AAGVIQSPRHLIKEKRETATLKCYPIPRHDTVYWYQQGPGQDPQFLISFYEKMQSDKGSIPDRFSAQQFSDYHSELNMSSLELGDSALYFCASSSYYRGSSYTFGSGTRLTVV.

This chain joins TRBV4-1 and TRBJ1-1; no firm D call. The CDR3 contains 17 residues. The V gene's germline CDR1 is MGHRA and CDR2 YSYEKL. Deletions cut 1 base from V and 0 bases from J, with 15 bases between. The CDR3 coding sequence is TGCGCCAGCAGCCAAGGTCGGCGGTCCAGATTGAACACTGAAGCTTTCTTT. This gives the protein CASSQGRRSRLNTEAFF.

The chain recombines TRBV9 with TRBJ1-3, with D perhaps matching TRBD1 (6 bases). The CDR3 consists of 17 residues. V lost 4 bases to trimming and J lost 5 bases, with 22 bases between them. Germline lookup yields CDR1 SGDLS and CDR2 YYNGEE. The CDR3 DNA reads TGTGCCAGCAGCCCACAGGCAGGGGCGGGAGGTAGAAACACCATATATTTT. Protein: CASSPQAGAGGRNTIYF.

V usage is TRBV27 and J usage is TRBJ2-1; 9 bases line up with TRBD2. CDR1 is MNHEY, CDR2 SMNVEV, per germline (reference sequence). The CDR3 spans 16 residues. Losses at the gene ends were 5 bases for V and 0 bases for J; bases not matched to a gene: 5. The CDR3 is CASSQGTSPSYNEQFF. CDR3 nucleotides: TGTGCCAGCAGTCAAGGGACTAGCCCCTCCTACAATGAGCAGTTCTTC.

The CDR3 spells CASSQTGLSSYNEQFF. Written as DNA, the CDR3 is TGTGCCAGCAGCCAGACAGGGTTGAGCTCCTACAATGAGCAGTTCTTC. The chain employs TRBV3-1 (or the pseudogene TRBV3-2) and TRBJ2-1; TRBD1 matches at 7 bases. CDR1 and CDR2 from the germline V gene are LGHDT and YNNKEL (reference sequence). With 3 bases clipped from V and 0 bases from J, the junction kept 5 bases outside the gene matches. CDR3 length: 16 amino acids.

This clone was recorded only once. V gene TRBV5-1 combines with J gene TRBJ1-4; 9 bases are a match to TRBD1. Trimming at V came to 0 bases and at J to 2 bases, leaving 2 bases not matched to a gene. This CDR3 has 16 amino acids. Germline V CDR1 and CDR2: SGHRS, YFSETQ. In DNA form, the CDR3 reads TGCGCCAGCAGCTTGGGGGACAGGGTTACTAATGAAAAACTGTTTTTT. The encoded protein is CASSLGDRVTNEKLFF.

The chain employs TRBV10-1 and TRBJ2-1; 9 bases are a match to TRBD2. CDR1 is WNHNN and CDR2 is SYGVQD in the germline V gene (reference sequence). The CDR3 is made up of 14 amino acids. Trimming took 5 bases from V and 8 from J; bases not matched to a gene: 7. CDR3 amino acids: CASSNSGGNHEQFF. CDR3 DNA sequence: TGCGCCAGCAGTAATAGCGGGGGTAACCATGAGCAGTTCTTC.

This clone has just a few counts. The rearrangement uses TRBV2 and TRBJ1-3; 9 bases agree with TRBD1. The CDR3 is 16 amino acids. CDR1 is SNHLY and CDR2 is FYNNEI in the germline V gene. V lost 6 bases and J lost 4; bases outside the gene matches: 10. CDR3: CASSPRQGVGGNTIYF. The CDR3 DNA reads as TGTGCCAGCAGCCCAAGACAGGGGGTAGGAGGAAACACCATATATTTT.

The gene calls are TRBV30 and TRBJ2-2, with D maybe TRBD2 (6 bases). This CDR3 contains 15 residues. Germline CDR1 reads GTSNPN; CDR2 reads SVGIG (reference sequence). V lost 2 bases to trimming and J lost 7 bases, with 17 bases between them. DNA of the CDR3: TGTGCCTGGAGTTCCTTGGGGGGTCACGGCGGGGAGCTGTTTTTT. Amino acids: CAWSSLGGHGGELFF.

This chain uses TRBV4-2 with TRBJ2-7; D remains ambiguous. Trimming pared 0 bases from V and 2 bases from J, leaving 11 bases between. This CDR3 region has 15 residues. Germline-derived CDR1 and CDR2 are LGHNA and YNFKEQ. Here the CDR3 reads CASSQDRAGTYEQYF. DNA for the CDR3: TGTGCCAGCAGCCAAGATAGAGCAGGTACCTACGAGCAGTACTTC.

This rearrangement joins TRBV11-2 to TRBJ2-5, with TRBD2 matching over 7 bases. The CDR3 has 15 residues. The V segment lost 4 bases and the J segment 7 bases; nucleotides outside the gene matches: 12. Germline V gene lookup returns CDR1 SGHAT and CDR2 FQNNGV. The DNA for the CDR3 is TGTGCCAGCAGCTCCCCCCGGGGGGTAGATTGGACCCAGTACTTC. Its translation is CASSSPRGVDWTQYF.

CDR3 sequence reads: CASSRGSGNQPQHF. CDR3 DNA sequence: TGTGCCAGCAGTCGAGGGTCAGGCAATCAGCCCCAGCATTTT. The chain joins TRBV6-5 to TRBJ1-5, with no clear D. The germline V and J ends were trimmed by 5 bases and 2 bases, with 10 bases remaining between them. CDR3 size: 14 residues. The germline V gene encodes CDR1 MNHEY and CDR2 SVGAGI.